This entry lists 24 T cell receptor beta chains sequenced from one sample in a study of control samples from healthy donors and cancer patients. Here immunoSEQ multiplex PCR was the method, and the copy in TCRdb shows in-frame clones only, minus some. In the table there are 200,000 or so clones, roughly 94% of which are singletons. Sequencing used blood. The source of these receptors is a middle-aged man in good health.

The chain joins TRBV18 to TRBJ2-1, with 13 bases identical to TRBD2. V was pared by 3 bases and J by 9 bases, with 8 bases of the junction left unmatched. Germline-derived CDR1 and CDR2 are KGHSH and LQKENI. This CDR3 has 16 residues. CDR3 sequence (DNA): TGTGCCAGCTCACCGGGCGGGACTAGCGGGGCAGGTGAGCAGTTCTTC. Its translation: CASSPGGTSGAGEQFF.

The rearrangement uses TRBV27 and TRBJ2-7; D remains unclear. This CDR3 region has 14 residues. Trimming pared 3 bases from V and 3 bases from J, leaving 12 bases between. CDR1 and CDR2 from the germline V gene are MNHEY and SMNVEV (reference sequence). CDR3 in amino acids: CASSFLASDYEQYF. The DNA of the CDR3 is TGTGCCAGCAGTTTTCTGGCGAGTGACTACGAGCAGTACTTC.

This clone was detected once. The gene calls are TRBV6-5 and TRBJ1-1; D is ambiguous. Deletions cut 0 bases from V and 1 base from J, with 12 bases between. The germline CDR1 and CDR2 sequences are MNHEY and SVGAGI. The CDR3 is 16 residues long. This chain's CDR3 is CASSYSSDGQNTEAFF. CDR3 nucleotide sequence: TGTGCCAGCAGTTACTCGTCGGACGGTCAGAACACTGAAGCTTTCTTT.

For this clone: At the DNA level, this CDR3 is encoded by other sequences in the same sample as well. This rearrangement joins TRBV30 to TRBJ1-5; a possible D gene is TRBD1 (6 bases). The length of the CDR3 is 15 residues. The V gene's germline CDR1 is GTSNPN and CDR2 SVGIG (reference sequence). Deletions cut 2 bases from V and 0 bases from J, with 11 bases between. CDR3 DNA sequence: TGTGCCTGGAGTTCGGACAGCTATAGCAATCAGCCCCAGCATTTT. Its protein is CAWSSDSYSNQPQHF.

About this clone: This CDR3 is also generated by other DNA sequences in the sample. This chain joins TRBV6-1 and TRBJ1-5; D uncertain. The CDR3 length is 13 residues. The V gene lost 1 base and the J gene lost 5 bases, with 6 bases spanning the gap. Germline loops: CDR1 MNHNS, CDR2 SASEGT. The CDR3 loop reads CASSEGWDQPQHF. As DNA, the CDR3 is TGTGCCAGCAGTGAAGGGTGGGATCAGCCCCAGCATTTT.

The DNA for the CDR3 is TGTGCCAGTAGTATAGGGGGAGGGGGTTTTCAGCCCCAGCATTTT. This codes for CASSIGGGGFQPQHF. The chain joins TRBV19 to TRBJ1-5, with D tentatively TRBD1 (6 bases). Trimming shortened V by 1 base and J by 6 bases, and 13 bases separated the two germline ends. The CDR3 totals 15 residues. CDR1 is LNHDA and CDR2 is SQIVND in the germline V gene (reference sequence).

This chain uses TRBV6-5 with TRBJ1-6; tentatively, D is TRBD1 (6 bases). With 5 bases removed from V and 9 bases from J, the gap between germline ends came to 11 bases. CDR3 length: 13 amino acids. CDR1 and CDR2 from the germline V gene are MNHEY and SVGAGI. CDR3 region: CASSRQAASPLHF. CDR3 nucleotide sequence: TGTGCCAGCAGTCGACAGGCGGCTTCACCCCTCCACTTT.

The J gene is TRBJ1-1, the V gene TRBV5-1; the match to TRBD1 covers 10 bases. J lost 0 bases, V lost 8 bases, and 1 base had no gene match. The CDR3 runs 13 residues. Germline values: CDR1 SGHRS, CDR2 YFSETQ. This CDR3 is CASGTGVNTEAFF. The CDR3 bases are TGCGCCAGTGGGACAGGGGTGAACACTGAAGCTTTCTTT.

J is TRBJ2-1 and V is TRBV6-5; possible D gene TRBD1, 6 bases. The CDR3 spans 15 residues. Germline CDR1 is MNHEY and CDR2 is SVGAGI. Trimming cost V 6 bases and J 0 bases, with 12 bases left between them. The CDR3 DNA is TGTGCCAGCAGACCTCAGGGGCTCTCCTACAATGAGCAGTTCTTC. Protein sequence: CASRPQGLSYNEQFF.

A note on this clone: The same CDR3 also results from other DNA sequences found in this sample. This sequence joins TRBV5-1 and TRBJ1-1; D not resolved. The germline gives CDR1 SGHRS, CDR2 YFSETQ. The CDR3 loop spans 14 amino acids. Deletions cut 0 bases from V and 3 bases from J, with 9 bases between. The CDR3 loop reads CASSLAPGDTEAFF. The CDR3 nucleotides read TGCGCCAGCAGCTTGGCCCCAGGAGACACTGAAGCTTTCTTT.

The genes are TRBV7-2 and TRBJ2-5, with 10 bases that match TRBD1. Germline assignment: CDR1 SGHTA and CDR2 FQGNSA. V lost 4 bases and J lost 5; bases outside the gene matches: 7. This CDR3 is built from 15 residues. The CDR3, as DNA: TGTGCCAGCAGCTGGGGACAGGGGTGGATCGAGACCCAGTACTTC. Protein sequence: CASSWGQGWIETQYF. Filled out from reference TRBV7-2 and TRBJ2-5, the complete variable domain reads GAGVSQSPSNKVTEKGKDVELRCDPISGHTALYWYRQSLGQGLEFLIYFQGNSAPDKSGLPSDRFSAERTGGSVSTLTIQRTQQEDSAVYLCASSWGQGWIETQYFGPGTRLLVL.

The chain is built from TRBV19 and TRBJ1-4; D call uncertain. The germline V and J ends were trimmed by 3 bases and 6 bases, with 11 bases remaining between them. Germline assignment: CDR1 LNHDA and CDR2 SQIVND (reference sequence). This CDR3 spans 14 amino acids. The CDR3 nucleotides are TGTGCCAGTAGTATTTTTCGGACCGATGAAAAACTGTTTTTT. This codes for CASSIFRTDEKLFF.

The CDR3 nucleotides read TGCGCCAGCAGCACTGGACAGGGGTCTACCTACGAGCAGTACGTC. Translated: CASSTGQGSTYEQYV. V is TRBV5-1 and J is TRBJ2-7, with 9 bases lining up with TRBD1. Germline assignment: CDR1 SGHRS and CDR2 YFSETQ. V lost 4 bases and J lost 2; bases outside the gene matches: 7. The CDR3 runs to 15 residues.

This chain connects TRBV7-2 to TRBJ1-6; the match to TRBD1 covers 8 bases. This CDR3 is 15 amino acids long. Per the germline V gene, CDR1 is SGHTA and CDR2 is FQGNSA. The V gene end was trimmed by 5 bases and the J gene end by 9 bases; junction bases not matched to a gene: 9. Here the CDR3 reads CASSVTGGGVSPLHF. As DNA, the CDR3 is TGTGCCAGCAGCGTAACAGGGGGAGGTGTTTCACCCCTCCACTTT.

CDR3 nucleotides: TGTGCCAGCAGCCGAGGGGGCCTCACTGAAGCTTTCTTT. As protein: CASSRGGLTEAFF. The chain employs TRBV6-5 and TRBJ1-1; TRBD1 aligns across 7 bases. This CDR3 contains 13 residues. Germline V lookup: CDR1 MNHEY, CDR2 SVGAGI. V shed 6 bases and J 4 bases; nucleotides not matched to a gene: 5.

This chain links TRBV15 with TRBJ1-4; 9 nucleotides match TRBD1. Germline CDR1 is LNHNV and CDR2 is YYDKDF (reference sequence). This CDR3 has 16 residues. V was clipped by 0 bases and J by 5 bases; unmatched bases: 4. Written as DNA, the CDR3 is TGTGCCACCAGCAGAGATGGACAGGGGCGGAATGAAAAACTGTTTTTT. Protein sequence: CATSRDGQGRNEKLFF.

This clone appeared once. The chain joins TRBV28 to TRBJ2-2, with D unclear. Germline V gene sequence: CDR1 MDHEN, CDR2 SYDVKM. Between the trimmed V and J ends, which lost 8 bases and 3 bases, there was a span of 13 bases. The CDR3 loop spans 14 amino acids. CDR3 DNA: TGTGCCAGCGCGACGGTTGGGGACACCGGGGAGCTGTTTTTT. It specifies CASATVGDTGELFF.

The CDR3 reads CASSSRDRVTYEQYF. The DNA of the CDR3 is TGTGCCAGCTCAAGCCGGGACAGGGTGACTTACGAGCAGTACTTC. The chain links TRBV18 to TRBJ2-7; 9 nucleotides match TRBD1. Per germline, CDR1 KGHSH and CDR2 LQKENI. The CDR3 length is 15 residues. Trimming removed 5 bases from V and 4 bases from J; junction bases left unmatched: 9.

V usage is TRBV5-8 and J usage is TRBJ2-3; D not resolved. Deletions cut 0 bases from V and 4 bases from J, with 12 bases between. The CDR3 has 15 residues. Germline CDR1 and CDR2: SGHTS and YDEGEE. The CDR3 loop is CASSLGLWVADTQYF. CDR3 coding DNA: TGTGCCAGCAGCTTGGGTCTGTGGGTGGCAGATACGCAGTATTTT. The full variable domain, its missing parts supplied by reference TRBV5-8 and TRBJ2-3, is EAGVTQSPTHLIKTRGQQATLRCSPISGHTSVYWYQQALGLGLQFLLWYDEGEERNRGNFPPRFSGRQFPNYSSELNVNALELEDSALYLCASSLGLWVADTQYFGPGTRLTVL.

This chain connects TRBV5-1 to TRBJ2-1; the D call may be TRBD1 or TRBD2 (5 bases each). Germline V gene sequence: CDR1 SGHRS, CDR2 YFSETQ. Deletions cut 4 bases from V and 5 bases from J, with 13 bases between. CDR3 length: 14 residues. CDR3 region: CASSGPGRHNEQFF. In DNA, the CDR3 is TGCGCCAGCAGCGGCCCGGGACGGCACAATGAGCAGTTCTTC.

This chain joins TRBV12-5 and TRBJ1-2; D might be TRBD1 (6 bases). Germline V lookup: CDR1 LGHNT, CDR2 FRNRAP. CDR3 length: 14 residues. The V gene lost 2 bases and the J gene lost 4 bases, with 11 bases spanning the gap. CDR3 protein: CASGLTGTLYGYTF. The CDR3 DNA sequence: TGTGCTAGTGGTTTGACAGGGACCCTCTATGGCTACACCTTC.

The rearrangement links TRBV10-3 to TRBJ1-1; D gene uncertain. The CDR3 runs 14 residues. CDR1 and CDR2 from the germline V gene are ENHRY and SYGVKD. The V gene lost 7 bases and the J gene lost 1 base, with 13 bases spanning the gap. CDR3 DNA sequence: TGTGCCATCAACACCTACCTTGAGAACACTGAAGCTTTCTTT. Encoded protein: CAINTYLENTEAFF.

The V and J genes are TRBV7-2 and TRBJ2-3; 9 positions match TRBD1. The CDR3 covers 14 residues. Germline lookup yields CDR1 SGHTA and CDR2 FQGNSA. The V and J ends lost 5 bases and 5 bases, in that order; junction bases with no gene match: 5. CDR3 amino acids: CASSPQGAIDTQYF. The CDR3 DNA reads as TGTGCCAGCAGCCCACAGGGGGCGATAGATACGCAGTATTTT.

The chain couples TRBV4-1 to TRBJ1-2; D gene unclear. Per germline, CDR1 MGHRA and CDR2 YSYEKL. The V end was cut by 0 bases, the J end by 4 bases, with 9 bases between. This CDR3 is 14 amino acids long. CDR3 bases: TGCGCCAGCAGCCAAGAAGATACGGGCTATGGCTACACCTTC. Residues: CASSQEDTGYGYTF.